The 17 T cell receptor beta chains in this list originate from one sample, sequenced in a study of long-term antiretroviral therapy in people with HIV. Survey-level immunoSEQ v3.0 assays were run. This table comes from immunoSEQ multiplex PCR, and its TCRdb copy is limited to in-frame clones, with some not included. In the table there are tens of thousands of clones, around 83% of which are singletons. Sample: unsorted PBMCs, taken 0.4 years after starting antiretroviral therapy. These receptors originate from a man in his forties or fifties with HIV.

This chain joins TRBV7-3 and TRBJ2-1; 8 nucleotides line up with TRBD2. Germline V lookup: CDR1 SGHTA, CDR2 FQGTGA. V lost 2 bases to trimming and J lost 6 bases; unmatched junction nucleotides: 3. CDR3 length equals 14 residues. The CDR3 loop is CASSLPGTSNEQFF. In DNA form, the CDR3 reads TGTGCCAGCAGCTTACCCGGGACTAGCAATGAGCAGTTCTTC.

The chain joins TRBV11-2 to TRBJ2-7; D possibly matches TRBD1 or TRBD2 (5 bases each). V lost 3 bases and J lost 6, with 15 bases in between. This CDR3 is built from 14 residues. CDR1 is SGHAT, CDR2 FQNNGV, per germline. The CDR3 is CASSLGPTAGEQYF. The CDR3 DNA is TGTGCCAGCAGCTTGGGACCGACCGCTGGCGAGCAGTACTTC.

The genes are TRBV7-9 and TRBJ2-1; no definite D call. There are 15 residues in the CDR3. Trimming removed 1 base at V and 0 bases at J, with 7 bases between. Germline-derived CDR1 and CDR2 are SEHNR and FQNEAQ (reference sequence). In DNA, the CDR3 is TGTGCCAGCAGCTTAGGCTGGAGCTCCTACAATGAGCAGTTCTTC. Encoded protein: CASSLGWSSYNEQFF.

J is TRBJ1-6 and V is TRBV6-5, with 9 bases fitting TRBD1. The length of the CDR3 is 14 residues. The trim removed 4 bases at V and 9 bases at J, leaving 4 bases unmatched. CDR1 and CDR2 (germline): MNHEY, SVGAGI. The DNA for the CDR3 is TGTGCCAGCAGTTTGACAGGGGGGTCTTCACCCCTCCACTTT. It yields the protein CASSLTGGSSPLHF.

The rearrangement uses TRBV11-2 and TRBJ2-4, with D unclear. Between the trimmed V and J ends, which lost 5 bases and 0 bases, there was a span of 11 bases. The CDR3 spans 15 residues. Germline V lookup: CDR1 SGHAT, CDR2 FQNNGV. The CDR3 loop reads CASSTMTIAKNIQYF. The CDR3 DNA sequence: TGTGCCAGCAGCACGATGACAATAGCCAAAAACATTCAGTACTTC.

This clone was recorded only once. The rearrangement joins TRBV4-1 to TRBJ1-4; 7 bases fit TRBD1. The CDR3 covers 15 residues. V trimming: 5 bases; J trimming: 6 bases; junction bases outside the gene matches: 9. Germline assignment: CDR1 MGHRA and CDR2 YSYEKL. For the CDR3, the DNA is TGCGCCAGCAGCGAAGGGACAGTTCGATATGAAAAACTGTTTTTT. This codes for CASSEGTVRYEKLFF.

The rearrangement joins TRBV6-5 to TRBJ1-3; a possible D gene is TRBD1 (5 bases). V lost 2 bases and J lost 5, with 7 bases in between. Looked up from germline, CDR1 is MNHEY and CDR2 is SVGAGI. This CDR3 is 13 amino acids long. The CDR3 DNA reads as TGTGCCAGCAGTTACGGACACCGAAACACCATATATTTT. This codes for CASSYGHRNTIYF.

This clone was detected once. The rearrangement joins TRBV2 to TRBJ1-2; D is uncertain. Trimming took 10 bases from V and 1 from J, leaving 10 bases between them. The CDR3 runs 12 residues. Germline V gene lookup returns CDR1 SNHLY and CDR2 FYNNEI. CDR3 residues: CATGDINYGYTF. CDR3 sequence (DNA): TGTGCCACCGGGGATATTAACTATGGCTACACCTTC. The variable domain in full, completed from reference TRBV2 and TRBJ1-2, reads EPEVTQTPSHQVTQMGQEVILRCVPISNHLYFYWYRQILGQKVEFLVSFYNNEISEKSEIFDDQFSVERPDGSNFTLKIRSTKLEDSAMYFCATGDINYGYTFGSGTRLTVV.

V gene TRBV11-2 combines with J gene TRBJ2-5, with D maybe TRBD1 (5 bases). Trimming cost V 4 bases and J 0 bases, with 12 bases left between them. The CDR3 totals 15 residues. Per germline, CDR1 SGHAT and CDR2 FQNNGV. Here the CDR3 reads CASSWFGANQETQYF. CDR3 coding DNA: TGTGCCAGCAGCTGGTTTGGGGCCAACCAAGAGACCCAGTACTTC.

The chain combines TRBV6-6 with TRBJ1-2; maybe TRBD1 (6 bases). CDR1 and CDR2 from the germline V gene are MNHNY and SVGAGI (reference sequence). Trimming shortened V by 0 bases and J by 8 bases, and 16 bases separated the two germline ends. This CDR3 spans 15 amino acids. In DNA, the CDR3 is TGTGCCAGCAGTTACTCTCGGCAGGGGCCTGTCGGCTACACCTTC. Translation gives CASSYSRQGPVGYTF.

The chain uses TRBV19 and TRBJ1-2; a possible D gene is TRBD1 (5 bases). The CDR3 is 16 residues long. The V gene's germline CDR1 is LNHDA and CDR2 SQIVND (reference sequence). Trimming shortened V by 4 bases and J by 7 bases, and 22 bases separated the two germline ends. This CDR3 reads CASSTPDITLGVGYTF. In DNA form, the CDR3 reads TGTGCCAGTAGTACACCGGACATCACCCTCGGGGTTGGCTACACCTTC.

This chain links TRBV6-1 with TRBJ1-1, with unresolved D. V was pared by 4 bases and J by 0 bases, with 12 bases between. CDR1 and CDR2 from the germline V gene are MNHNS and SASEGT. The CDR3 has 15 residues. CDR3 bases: TGTGCCAGCAGTGTCCAGGCCGGGGTGAACACTGAAGCTTTCTTT. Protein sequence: CASSVQAGVNTEAFF.

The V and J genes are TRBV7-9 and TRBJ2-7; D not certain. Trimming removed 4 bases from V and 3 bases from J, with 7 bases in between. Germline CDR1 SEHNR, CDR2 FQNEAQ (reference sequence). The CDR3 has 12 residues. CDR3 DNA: TGTGCCAGCAGCTCGGATATCTACGAGCAGTACTTC. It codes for CASSSDIYEQYF.

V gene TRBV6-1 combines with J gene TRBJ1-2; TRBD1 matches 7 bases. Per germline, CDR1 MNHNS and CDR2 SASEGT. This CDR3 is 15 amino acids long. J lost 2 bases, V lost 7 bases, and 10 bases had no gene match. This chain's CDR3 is CASTLTGEGNYGYTF. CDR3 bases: TGTGCCAGCACCCTTACAGGGGAGGGGAACTATGGCTACACCTTC.

CDR3 loop: CASSTNYGYTF. The CDR3 DNA is TGTGCCAGCAGTACAAACTATGGCTACACCTTC. The chain couples TRBV5-8 to TRBJ1-2; no clear D gene. This CDR3 region has 11 residues. The germline V and J ends were trimmed by 5 bases and 2 bases, with 4 bases remaining between them. Germline lookup yields CDR1 SGHTS and CDR2 YDEGEE.

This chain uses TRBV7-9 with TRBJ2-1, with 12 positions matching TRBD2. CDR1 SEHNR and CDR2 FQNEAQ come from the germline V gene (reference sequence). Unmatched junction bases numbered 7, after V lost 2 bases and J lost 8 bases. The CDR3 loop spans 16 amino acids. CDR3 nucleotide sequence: TGTGCCAGCAGCTTAAGGACTAGCGGGGCCAGGGATGAGCAGTTCTTC. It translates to CASSLRTSGARDEQFF.

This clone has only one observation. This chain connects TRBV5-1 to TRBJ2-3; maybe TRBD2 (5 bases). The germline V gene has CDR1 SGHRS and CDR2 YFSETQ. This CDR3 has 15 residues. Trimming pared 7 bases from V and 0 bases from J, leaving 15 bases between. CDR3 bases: TGCGCCAGCGGGTTTTTAGCGTCTAGCACAGATACGCAGTATTTT. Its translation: CASGFLASSTDTQYF.